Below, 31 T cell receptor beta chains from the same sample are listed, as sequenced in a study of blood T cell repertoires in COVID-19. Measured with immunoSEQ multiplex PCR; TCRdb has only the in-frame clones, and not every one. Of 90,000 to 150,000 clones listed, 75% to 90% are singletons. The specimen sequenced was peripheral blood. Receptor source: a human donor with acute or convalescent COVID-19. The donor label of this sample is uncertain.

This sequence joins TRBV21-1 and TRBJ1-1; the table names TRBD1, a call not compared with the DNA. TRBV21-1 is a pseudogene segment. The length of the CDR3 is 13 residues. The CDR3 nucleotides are TGTGCCAGCAGCAAAAACAGGGGGCAAGGGGCTTTCTTT. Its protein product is CASSKNRGQGAFF.

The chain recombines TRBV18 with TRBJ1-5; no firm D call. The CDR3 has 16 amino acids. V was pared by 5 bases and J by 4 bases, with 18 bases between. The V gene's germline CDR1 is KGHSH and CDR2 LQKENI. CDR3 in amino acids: CASSKYSSSGNQPQHF. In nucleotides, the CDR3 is TGTGCCAGCTCAAAGTACTCGTCGTCAGGTAATCAGCCCCAGCATTTT. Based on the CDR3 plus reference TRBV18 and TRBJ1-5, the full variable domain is NAGVMQNPRHLVRRRGQEARLRCSPMKGHSHVYWYRQLPEEGLKFMVYLQKENIIDESGMPKERFSAEFPKEGPSILRIQQVVRGDSAAYFCASSKYSSSGNQPQHFGDGTRLSIL.

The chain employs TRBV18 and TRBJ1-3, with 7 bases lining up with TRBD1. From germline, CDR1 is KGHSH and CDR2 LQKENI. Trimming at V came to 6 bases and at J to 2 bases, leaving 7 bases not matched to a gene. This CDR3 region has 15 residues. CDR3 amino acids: CASSRGTDPGNTIYF. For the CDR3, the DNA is TGTGCCAGCTCGCGCGGGACAGACCCTGGAAACACCATATATTTT. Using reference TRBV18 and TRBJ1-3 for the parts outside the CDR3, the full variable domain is NAGVMQNPRHLVRRRGQEARLRCSPMKGHSHVYWYRQLPEEGLKFMVYLQKENIIDESGMPKERFSAEFPKEGPSILRIQQVVRGDSAAYFCASSRGTDPGNTIYFGEGSWLTVV.

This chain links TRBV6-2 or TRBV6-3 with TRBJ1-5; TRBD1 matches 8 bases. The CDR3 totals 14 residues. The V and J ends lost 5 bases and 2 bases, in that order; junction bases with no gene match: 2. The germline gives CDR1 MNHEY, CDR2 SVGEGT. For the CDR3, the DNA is TGTGCCAGCAGTCTGACAGGGGGCAATCAGCCCCAGCATTTT. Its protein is CASSLTGGNQPQHF.

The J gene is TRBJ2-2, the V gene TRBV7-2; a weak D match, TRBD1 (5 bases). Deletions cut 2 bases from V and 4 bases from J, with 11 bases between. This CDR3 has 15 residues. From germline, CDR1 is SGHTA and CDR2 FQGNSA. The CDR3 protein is CASSLSTGSTGELFF. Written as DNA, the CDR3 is TGTGCCAGCAGCTTAAGCACAGGAAGCACCGGGGAGCTGTTTTTT. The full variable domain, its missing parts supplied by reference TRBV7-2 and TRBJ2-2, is GAGVSQSPSNKVTEKGKDVELRCDPISGHTALYWYRQSLGQGLEFLIYFQGNSAPDKSGLPSDRFSAERTGGSVSTLTIQRTQQEDSAVYLCASSLSTGSTGELFFGEGSRLTVL.

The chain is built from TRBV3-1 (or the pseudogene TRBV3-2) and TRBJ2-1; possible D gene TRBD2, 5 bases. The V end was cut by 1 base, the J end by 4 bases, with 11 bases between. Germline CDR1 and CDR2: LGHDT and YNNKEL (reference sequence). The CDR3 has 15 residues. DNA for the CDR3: TGTGCCAGCAGCCAAGGAGGGCCGGGGTACAATGAGCAGTTCTTC. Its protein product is CASSQGGPGYNEQFF.

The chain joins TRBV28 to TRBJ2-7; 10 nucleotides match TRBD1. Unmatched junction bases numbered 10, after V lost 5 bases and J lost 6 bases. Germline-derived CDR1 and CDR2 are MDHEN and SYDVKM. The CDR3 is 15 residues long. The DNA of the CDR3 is TGTGCCAGCAGTCTAGGGACAGGGGTACGTTCCGAGCAGTACTTC. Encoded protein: CASSLGTGVRSEQYF.

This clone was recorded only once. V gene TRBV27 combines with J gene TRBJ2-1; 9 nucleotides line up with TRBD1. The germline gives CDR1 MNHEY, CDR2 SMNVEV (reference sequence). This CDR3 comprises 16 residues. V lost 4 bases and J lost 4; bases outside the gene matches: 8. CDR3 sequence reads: CASSSTTGGSYNEQFF. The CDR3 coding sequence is TGTGCCAGCAGTTCAACCACAGGGGGCTCGTACAATGAGCAGTTCTTC.

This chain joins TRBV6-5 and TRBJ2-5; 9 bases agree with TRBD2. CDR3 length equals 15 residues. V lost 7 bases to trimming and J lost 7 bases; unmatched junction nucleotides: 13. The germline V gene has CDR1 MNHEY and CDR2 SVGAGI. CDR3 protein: CASKVGRGGPRTQYF. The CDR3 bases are TGTGCCAGCAAAGTTGGGCGGGGGGGTCCGAGGACCCAGTACTTC.

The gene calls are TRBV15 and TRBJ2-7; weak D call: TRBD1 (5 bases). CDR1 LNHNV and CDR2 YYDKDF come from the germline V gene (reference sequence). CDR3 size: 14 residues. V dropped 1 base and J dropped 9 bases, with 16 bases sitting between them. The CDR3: CATSRVIGRVPQYF. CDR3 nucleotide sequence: TGTGCCACCAGCAGAGTTATAGGCAGGGTTCCGCAGTACTTC.

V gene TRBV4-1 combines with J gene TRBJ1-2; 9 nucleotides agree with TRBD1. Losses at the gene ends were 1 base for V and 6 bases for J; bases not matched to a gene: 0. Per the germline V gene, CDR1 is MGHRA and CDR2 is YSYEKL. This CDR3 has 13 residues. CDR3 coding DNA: TGCGCCAGCAGCCAAGGGACAGGGGATGGCTACACCTTC. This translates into CASSQGTGDGYTF.

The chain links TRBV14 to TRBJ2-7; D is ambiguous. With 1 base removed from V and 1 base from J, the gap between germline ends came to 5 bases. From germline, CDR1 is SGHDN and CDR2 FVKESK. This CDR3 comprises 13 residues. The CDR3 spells CASSQGLSYEQYF. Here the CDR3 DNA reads TGTGCCAGCAGCCAAGGGCTTTCCTACGAGCAGTACTTC.

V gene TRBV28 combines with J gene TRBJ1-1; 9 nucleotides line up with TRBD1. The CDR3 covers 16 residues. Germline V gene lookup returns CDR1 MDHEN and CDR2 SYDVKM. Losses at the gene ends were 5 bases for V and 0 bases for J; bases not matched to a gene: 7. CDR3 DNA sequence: TGTGCCAGCAGTCCTACAGGGGGCCCGTTGAACACTGAAGCTTTCTTT. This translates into CASSPTGGPLNTEAFF.

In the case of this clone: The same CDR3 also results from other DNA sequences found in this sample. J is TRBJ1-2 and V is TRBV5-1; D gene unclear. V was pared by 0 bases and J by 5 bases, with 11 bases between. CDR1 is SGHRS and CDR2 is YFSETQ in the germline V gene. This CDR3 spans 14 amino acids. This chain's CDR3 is CASSLAGEGYGYTF. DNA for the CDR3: TGCGCCAGCAGCTTGGCCGGGGAAGGGTATGGCTACACCTTC.

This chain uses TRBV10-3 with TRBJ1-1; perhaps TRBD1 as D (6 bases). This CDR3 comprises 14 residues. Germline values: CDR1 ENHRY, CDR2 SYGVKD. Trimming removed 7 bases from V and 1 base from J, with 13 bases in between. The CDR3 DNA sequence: TGTGCCATCACGGGGGGCAGGTCGAACACTGAAGCTTTCTTT. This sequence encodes CAITGGRSNTEAFF.

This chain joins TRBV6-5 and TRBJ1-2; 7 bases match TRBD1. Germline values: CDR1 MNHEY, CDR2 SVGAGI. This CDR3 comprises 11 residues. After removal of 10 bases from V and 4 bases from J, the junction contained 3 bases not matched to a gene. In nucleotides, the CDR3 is TGTGCCAACTGGGACAGCTATGGCTACACCTTC. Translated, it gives CANWDSYGYTF.

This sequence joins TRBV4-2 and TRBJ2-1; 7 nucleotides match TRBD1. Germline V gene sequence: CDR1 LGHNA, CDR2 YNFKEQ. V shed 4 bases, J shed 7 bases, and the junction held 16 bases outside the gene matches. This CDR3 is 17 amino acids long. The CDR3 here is CASSPPQQGIVVNEQFF. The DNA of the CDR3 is TGTGCCAGCAGCCCCCCCCAACAGGGGATTGTGGTTAATGAGCAGTTCTTC.

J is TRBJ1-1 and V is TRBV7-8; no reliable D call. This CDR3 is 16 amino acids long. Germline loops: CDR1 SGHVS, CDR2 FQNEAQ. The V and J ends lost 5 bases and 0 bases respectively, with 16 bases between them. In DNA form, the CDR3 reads TGTGCCAGCAGCCCCTGGCCAGAAGACATGAACACTGAAGCTTTCTTT. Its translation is CASSPWPEDMNTEAFF.

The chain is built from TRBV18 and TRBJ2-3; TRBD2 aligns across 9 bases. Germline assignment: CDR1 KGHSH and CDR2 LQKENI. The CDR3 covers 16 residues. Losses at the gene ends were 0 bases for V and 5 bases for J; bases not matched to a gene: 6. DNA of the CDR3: TGTGCCAGCTCACCACCAGCGGGAGGCCTATTAGATACGCAGTATTTT. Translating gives CASSPPAGGLLDTQYF.

As DNA, the CDR3 is TGTGCCAGCAGCCGGACAGGGCTGGAGACCCAGTACTTC. It codes for CASSRTGLETQYF. The chain combines TRBV5-4 with TRBJ2-5, with TRBD1 identical over 8 bases. The CDR3 runs 13 residues. Unmatched junction bases numbered 4, after V lost 4 bases and J lost 5 bases. Looked up from germline, CDR1 is SGHNT and CDR2 is YYREEE (reference sequence).

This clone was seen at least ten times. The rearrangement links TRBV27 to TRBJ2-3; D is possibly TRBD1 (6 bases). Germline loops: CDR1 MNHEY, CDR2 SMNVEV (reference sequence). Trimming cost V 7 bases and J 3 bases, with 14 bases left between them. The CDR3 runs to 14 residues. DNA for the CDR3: TGTGCCAGCACAAAGGAACAGGGTACAGATACGCAGTATTTT. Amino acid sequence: CASTKEQGTDTQYF.

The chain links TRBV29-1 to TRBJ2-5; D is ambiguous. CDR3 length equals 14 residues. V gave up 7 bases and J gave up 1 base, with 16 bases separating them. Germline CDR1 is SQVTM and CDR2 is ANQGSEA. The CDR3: CSARFDTFQETQYF. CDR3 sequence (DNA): TGCAGCGCTCGCTTCGACACCTTCCAAGAGACCCAGTACTTC.

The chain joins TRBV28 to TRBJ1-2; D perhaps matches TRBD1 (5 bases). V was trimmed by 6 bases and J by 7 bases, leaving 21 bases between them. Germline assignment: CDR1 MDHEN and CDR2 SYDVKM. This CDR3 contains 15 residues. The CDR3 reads CASSPQGLWRGGYTF. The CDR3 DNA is TGTGCCAGCAGCCCACAAGGCCTTTGGAGGGGTGGCTACACCTTC.

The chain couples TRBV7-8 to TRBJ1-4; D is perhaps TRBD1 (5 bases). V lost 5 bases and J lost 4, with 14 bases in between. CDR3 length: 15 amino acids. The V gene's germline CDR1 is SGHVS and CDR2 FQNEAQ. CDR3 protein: CASSPTTVGNEKLFF. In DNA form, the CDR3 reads TGTGCCAGCAGCCCGACGACAGTCGGTAATGAAAAACTGTTTTTT.

CDR3 amino acids: CASSQVARREPQDTQYF. The CDR3 DNA follows: TGCGCCAGCAGCCAAGTCGCCAGGCGGGAGCCCCAAGATACGCAGTATTTT. The V gene is TRBV4-3, the J gene TRBJ2-3; TRBD2 aligns across 7 bases. Germline V gives CDR1 LGHNA, CDR2 YSLEER. V lost 1 base to trimming and J lost 5 bases; unmatched junction nucleotides: 12. The CDR3 is made up of 17 amino acids.

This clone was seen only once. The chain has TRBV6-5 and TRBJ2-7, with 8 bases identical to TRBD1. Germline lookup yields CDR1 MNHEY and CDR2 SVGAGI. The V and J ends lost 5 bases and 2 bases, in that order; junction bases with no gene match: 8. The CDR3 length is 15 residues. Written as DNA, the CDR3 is TGTGCCAGCAGTACGATACAACAGGGGGCCTACGAGCAGTACTTC. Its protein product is CASSTIQQGAYEQYF.

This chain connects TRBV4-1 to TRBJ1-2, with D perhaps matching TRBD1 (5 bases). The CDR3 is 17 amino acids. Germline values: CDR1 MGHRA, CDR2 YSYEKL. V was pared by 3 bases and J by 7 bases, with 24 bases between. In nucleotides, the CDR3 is TGCGCCAGCAGCCACAATCTTATTGTCGGGGGGAAGGCTGGCTACACCTTC. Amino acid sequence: CASSHNLIVGGKAGYTF.

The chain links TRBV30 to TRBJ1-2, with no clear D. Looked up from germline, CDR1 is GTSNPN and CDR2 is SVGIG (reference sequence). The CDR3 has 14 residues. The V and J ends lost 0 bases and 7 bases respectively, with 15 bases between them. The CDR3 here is CAWSVPQVRSGYTF. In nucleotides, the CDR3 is TGTGCCTGGAGTGTACCCCAGGTTCGGTCTGGCTACACCTTC. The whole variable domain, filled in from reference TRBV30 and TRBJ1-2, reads SQTIHQWPATLVQPVGSPLSLECTVEGTSNPNLYWYRQAAGRGLQLLFYSVGIGQISSEVPQNLSASRPQDRQFILSSKKLLLSDSGFYLCAWSVPQVRSGYTFGSGTRLTVV.

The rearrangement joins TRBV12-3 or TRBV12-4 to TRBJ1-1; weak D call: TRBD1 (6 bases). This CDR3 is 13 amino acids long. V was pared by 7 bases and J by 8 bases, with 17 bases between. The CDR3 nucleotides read TGTGCCAGCATGCCCGGGACACTAAGCGAAGCTTTCTTT. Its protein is CASMPGTLSEAFF.

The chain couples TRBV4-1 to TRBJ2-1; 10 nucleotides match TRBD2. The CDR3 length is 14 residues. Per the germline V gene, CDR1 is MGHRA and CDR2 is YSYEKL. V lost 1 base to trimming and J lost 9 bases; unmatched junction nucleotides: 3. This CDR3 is CASSQAGLAVEQFF. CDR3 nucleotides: TGCGCCAGCAGCCAAGCTGGACTAGCGGTTGAGCAGTTCTTC.

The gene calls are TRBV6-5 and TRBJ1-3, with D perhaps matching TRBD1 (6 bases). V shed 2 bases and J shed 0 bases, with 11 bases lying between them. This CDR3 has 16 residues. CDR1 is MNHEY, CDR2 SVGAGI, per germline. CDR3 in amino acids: CASSYSKGGSGNTIYF. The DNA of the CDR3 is TGTGCCAGCAGTTACAGCAAAGGGGGCTCTGGAAACACCATATATTTT.